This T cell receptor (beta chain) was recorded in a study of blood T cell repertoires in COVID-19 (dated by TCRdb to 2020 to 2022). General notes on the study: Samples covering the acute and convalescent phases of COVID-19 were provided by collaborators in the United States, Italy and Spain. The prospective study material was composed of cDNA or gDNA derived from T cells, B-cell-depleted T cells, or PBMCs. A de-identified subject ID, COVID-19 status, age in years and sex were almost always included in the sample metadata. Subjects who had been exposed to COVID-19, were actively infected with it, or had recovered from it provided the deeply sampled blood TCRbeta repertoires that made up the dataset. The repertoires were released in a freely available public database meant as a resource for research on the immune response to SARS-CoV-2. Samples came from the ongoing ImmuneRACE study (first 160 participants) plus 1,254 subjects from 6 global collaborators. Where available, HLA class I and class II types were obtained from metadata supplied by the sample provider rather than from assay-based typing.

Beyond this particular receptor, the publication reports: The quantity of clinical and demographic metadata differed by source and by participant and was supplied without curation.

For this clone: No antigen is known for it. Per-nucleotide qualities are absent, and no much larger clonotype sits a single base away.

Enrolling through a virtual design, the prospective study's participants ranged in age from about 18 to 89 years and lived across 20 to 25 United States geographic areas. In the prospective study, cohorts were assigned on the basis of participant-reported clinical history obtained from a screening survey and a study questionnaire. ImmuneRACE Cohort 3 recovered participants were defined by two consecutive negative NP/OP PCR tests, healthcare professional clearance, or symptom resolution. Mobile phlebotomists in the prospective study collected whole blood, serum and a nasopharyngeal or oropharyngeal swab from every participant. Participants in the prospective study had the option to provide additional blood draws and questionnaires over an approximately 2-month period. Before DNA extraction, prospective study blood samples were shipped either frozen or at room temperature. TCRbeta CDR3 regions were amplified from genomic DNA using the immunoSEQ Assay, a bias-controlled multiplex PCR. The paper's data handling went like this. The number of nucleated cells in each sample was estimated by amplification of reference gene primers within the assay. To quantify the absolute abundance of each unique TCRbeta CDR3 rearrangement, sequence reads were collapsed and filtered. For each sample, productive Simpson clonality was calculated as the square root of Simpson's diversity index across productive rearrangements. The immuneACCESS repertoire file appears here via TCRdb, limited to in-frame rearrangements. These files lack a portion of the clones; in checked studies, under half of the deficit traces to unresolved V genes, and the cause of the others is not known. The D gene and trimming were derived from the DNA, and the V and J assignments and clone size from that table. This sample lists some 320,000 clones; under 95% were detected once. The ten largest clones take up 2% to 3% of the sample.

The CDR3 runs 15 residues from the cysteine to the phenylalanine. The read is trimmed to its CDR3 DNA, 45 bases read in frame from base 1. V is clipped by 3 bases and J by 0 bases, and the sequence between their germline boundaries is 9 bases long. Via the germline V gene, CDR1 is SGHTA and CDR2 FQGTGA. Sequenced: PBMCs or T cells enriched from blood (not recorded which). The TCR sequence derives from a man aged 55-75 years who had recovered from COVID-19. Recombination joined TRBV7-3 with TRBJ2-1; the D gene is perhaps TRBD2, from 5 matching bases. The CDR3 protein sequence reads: CASSFAGGSYNEQFF. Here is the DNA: TGTGCCAGCAGCTTTGCGGGCGGCTCCTACAATGAGCAGTTCTTC.